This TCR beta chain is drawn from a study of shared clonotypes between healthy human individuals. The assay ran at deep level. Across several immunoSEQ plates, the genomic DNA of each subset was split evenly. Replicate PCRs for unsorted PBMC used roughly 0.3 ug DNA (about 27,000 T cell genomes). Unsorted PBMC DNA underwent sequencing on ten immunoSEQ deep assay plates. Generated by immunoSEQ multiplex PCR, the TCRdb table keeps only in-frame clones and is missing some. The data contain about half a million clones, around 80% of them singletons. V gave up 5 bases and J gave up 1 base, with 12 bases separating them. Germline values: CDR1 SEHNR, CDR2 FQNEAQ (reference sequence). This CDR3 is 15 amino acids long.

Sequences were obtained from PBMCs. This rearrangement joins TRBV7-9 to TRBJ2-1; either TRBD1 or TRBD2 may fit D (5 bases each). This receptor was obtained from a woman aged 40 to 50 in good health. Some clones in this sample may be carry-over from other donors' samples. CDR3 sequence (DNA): TGTGCCAGCAGCCCCGGTGGGGGATCCTACAATGAGCAGTTCTTC. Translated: CASSPGGGSYNEQFF.